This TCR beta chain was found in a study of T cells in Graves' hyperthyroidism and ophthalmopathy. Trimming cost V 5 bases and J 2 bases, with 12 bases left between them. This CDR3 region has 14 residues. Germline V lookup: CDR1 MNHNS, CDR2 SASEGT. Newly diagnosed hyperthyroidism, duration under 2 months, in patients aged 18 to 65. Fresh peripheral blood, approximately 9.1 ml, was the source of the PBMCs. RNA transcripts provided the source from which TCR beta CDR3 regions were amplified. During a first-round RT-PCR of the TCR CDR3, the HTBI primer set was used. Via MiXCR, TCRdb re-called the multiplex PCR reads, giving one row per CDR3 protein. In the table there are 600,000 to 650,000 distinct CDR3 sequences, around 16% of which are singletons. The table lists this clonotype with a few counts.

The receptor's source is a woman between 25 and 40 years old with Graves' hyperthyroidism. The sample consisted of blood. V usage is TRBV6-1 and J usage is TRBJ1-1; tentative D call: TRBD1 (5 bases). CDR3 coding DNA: TGTGCCAGCAGTTATGTCGGACACAACACTGAAGCTTTCTTT. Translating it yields CASSYVGHNTEAFF.